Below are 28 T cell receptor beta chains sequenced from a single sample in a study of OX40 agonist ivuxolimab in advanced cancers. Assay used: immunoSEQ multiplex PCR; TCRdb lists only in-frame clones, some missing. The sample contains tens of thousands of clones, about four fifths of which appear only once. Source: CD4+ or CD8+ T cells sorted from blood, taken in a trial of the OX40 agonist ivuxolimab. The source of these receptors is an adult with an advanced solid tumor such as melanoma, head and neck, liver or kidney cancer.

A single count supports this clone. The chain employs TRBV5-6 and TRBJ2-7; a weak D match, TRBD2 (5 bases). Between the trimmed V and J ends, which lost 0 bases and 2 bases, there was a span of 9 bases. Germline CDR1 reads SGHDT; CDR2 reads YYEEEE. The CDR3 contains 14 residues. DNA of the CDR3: TGTGCCAGCAGCTTGGCTCTAGCTCCCTACGAGCAGTACTTC. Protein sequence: CASSLALAPYEQYF.

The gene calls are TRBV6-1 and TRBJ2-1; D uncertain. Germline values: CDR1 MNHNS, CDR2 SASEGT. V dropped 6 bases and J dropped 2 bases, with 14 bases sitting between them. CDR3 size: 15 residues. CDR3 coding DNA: TGTGCCAGCAGGCAATTAGCCAGTGCCTACAATGAGCAGTTCTTC. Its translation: CASRQLASAYNEQFF.

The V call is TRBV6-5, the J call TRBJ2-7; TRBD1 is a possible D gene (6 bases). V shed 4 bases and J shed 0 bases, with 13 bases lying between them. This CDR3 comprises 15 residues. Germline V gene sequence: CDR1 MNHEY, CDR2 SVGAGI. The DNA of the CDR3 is TGTGCCAGCAGTTTAGGCAGGGGTAGCTCCTACGAGCAGTACTTC. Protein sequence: CASSLGRGSSYEQYF.

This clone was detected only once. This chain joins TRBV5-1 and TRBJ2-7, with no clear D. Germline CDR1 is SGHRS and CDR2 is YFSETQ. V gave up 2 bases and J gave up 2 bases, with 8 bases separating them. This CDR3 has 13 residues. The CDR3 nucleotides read TGCGCCAGCAGCTTAACAGAAACCTACGAGCAGTACTTC. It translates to CASSLTETYEQYF.

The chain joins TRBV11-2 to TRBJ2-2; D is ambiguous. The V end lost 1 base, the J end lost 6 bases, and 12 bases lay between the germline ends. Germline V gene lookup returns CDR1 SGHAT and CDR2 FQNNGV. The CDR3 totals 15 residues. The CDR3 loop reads CASSLVLGYAGELFF. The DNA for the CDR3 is TGTGCCAGCAGCTTAGTTTTGGGCTACGCCGGGGAGCTGTTTTTT. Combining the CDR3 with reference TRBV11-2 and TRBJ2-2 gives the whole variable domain EAGVAQSPRYKIIEKRQSVAFWCNPISGHATLYWYQQILGQGPKLLIQFQNNGVVDDSQLPKDRFSAERLKGVDSTLKIQPAKLEDSAVYLCASSLVLGYAGELFFGEGSRLTVL.

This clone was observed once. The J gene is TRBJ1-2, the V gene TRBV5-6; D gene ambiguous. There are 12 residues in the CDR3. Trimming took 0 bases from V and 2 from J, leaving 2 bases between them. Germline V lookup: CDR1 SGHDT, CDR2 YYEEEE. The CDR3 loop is CASSLGNYGYTF. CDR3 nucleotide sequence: TGTGCCAGCAGCTTGGGGAACTATGGCTACACCTTC.

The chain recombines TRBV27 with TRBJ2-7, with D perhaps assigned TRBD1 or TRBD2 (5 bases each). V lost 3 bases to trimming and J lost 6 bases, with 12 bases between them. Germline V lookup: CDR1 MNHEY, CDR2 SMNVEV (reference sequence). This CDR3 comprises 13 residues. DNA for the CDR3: TGTGCCAGCAGTTTGTGGGGACCAAGCGAGCAGTACTTC. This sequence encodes CASSLWGPSEQYF.

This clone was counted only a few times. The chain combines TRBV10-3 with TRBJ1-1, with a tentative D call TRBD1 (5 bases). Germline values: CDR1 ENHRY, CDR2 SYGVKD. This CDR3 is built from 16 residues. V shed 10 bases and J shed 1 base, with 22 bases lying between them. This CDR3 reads CATQAGLFFENTEAFF. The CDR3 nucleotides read TGTGCCACCCAGGCGGGGCTATTTTTTGAGAACACTGAAGCTTTCTTT.

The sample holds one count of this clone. CDR3 protein: CASSRGQNYEQYF. Written as DNA, the CDR3 is TGTGCCAGCAGCAGGGGACAGAACTACGAGCAGTACTTC. The chain recombines TRBV7-9 with TRBJ2-7; TRBD1 aligns across 7 bases. This CDR3 spans 13 amino acids. Trimming at V came to 5 bases and at J to 3 bases, leaving 4 bases not matched to a gene. The germline gives CDR1 SEHNR, CDR2 FQNEAQ (reference sequence).

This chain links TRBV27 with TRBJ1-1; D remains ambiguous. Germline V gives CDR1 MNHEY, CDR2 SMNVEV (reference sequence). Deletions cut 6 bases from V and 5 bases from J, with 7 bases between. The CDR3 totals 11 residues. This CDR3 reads CASRGWTEAFF. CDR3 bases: TGTGCCAGCAGGGGTTGGACTGAAGCTTTCTTT.

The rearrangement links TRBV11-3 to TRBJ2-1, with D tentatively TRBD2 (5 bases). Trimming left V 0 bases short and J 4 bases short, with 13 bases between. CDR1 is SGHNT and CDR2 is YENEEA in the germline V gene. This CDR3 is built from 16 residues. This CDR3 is CASSLDPLASYNEQFF. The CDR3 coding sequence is TGTGCCAGCAGCTTAGATCCCCTAGCATCTTACAATGAGCAGTTCTTC.

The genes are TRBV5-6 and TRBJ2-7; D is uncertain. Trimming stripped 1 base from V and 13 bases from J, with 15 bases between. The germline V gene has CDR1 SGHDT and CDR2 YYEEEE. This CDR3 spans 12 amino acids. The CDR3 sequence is CASSLPSDGQYF. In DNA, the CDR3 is TGTGCCAGCAGCTTGCCATCGGACGGCCAATACTTC.

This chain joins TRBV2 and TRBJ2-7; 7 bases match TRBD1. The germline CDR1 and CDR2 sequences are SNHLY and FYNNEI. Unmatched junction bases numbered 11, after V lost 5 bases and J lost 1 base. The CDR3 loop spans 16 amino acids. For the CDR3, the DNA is TGTGCCAGCAGTTTTCAGGCCGGGACAGATTCCTACGAGCAGTACTTC. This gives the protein CASSFQAGTDSYEQYF.

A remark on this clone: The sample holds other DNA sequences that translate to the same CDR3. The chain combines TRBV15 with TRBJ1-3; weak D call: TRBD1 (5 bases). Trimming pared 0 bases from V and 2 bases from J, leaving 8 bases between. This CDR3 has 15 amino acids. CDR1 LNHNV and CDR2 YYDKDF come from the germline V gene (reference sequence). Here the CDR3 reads CATSRDRDPGNTIYF. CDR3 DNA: TGTGCCACCAGCAGAGATCGGGACCCTGGAAACACCATATATTTT. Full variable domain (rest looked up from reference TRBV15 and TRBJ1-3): DAMVIQNPRYQVTQFGKPVTLSCSQTLNHNVMYWYQQKSSQAPKLLFHYYDKDFNNEADTPDNFQSRRPNTSFCFLDIRSPGLGDTAMYLCATSRDRDPGNTIYFGEGSWLTVV.

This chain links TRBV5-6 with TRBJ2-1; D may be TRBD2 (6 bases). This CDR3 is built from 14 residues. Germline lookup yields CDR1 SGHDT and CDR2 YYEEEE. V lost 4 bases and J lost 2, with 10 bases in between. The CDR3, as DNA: TGTGCCAGCAGCCGGGACTCCACCTACAATGAGCAGTTCTTC. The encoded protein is CASSRDSTYNEQFF.

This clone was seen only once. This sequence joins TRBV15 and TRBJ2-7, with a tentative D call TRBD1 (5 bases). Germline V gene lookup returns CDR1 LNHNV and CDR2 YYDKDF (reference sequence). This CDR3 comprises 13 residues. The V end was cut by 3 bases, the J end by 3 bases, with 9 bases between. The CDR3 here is CATSSDSYYEQYF. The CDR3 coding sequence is TGTGCCACCAGCAGCGACAGTTACTACGAGCAGTACTTC.

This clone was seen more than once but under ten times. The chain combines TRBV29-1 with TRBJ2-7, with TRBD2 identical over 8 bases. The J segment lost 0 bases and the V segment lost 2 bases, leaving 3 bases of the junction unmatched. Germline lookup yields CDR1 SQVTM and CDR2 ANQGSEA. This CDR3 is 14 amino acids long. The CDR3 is CSVETSGSSYEQYF. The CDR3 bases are TGCAGCGTTGAAACTAGCGGAAGCTCCTACGAGCAGTACTTC.

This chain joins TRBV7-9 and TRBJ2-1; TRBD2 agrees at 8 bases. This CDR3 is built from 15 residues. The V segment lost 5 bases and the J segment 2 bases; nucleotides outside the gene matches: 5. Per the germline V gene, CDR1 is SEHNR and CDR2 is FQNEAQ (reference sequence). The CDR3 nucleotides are TGTGCCAGCAGCCCTGGACTAGCCACCTACAATGAGCAGTTCTTC. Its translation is CASSPGLATYNEQFF.

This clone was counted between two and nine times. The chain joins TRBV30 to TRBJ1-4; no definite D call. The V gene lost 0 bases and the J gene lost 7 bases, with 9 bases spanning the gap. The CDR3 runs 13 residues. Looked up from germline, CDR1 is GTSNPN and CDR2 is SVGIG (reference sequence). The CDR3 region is CAWSVGIGEKLFF. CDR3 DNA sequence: TGTGCCTGGAGTGTAGGGATAGGTGAAAAACTGTTTTTT.

The CDR3 nucleotides are TGTGCCAGCAGTTTCGGAGGGGGCTCCCCCTACGAGCAGTACTTC. Its translation is CASSFGGGSPYEQYF. The chain joins TRBV27 to TRBJ2-7; tentatively, D is TRBD1 (7 bases). V shed 3 bases and J shed 2 bases, with 14 bases lying between them. The CDR3 is 15 amino acids. The germline V gene has CDR1 MNHEY and CDR2 SMNVEV (reference sequence).

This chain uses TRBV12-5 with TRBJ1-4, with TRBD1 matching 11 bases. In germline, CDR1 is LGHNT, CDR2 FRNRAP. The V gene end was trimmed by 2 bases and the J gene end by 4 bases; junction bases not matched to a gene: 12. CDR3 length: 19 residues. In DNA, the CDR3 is TGTGCTAGTGGTTTGCCGATTTCCGGGACAGGGGGAATTAATGAAAAACTGTTTTTT. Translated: CASGLPISGTGGINEKLFF.

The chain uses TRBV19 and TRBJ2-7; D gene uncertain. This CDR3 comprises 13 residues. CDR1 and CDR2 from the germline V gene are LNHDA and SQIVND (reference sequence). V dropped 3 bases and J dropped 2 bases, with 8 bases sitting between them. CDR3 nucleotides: TGTGCCAGTAGTATGGGCCCTCCCTACGAGCAGTACTTC. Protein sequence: CASSMGPPYEQYF.

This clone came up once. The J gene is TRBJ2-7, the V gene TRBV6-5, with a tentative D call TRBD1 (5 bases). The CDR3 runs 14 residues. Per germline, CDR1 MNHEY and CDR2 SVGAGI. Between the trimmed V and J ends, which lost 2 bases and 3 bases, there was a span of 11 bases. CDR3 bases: TGTGCCAGCAGTTACGGTCAGGGTCTCTACGAGCAGTACTTC. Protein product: CASSYGQGLYEQYF.

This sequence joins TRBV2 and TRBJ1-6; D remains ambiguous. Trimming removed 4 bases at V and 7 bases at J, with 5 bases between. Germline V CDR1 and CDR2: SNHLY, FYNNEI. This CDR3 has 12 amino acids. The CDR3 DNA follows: TGTGCCAGCAGTGCCAGCAATTCACCCCTCCACTTT. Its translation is CASSASNSPLHF.

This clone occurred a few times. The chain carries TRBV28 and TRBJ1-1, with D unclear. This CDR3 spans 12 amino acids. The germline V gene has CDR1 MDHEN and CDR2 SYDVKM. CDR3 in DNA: TGTGGTTCCCCAGGAGGGAACACTGAAGCTTTCTTT. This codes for CGSPGGNTEAFF. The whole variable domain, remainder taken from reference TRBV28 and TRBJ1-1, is DVKVTQSSRYLVKRTGEKVFLECVQDMDHENMFWYRQDPGLGLRLIYFSYDVKMKEKGDIPEGYSVSREKKERFSLILESASTNQTSMYLCGSPGGNTEAFFGQGTRLTVV.

The CDR3 loop reads CASSSGEGFF. The CDR3 DNA reads TGTGCCAGCAGCTCCGGGGAAGGGTTCTTT. The chain couples TRBV11-2 to TRBJ1-1; D is ambiguous. The germline V and J ends were trimmed by 4 bases and 14 bases, with 11 bases remaining between them. CDR1 is SGHAT, CDR2 FQNNGV, per germline. The CDR3 is 10 residues long.

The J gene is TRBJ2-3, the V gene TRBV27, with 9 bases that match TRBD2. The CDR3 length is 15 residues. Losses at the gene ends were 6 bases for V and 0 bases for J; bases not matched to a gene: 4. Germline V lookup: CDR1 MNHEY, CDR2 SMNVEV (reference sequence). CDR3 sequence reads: CASRLAGISTDTQYF. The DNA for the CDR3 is TGTGCCAGCAGGCTAGCGGGGATTAGCACAGATACGCAGTATTTT.

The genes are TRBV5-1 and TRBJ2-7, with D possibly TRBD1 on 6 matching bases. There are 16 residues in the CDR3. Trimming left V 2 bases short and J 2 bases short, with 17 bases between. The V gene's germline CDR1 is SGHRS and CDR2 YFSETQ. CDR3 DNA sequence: TGCGCCAGCAGCTTCTATTCCGGGACACCTCCCTACGAGCAGTACTTC. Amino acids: CASSFYSGTPPYEQYF.